These T cell receptor beta chains were read from a single sample in a study of T-cell reconstitution after alpha-beta-depleted transplantation in children. TCRdb processed the PCR reads anew with MiXCR; each CDR3 protein has one entry. The sample yields 700,000 to 950,000 distinct CDR3 sequences, roughly 15% seen once. The sample was PBMCs, mostly from graft donor cells, taken 360 days after TCRalphabeta/CD19-depleted stem cell transplant. Receptors originate from a male patient under 18 who had a stem cell transplant for acute lymphoblastic leukemia, so the T cells may come from the graft donor. Both conserved end residues are part of each CDR3. The D gene is left open where the match is weak. Some rows mark clone size as missing; the rest say once, few, many or name a class of expanded clone.

-	TRBV10-3	TRBJ1-5	TRBD1	TGTGCCATCAGTGAGGAGTTGGGACAGGGGGTTCAGCCCCAGCATTTT	CAISEELGQGVQPQHF
many	TRBV2	TRBJ2-2	TRBD2	TGTGCCAGCAGCCAAGGGGGACTAGCGGGAGTTACCGGGGAGCTGTTTTTT	CASSQGGLAGVTGELFF
-	TRBV25-1	TRBJ2-3	-	TGTGCCAGCAGTGATGCCCCCGGGCGTAGACTCAGCACAGATACGCAGTATTTT	CASSDAPGRRLSTDTQYF
-	TRBV20-1	TRBJ2-7	TRBD2	TGCAGTGCTAGAGGGACTAGCGGGTACGAGCAGTACTTC	CSARGTSGYEQYF
-	TRBV7-2	TRBJ2-5	TRBD1	TGTGCCAGCAGCCCGCCTCGCCTGACAGGGCGGGAGACCCAGTACTTC	CASSPPRLTGRETQYF
few	TRBV6-2/TRBV6-3	TRBJ2-3	TRBD2	TGTGCCAGCCGTCAAGGACTAGCGGGAGTCGGTACGCAGTATTTT	CASRQGLAGVGTQYF
few	TRBV11-2	TRBJ1-5	-	TGTGCCAGCAGCTTAGTTGGCCTGTCCAGCAATCAGCCCCAGCATTTT	CASSLVGLSSNQPQHF
few	TRBV4-1	TRBJ2-1	-	TGCGCCAGCAGCCAAGTGAACAACTACAATGAGCAGTTCTTC	CASSQVNNYNEQFF
few	TRBV12-3/TRBV12-4	TRBJ2-7	TRBD2	TGTGCCAGCAGTTTCAGCGGGACCCCCCACGAGCAGTACTTC	CASSFSGTPHEQYF
-	TRBV18	TRBJ2-7	-	TGTGCCAGCTCATCCGCAGGGGTCGCTTCCTACGAGCAGTACTTC	CASSSAGVASYEQYF
-	TRBV25-1	TRBJ1-3	-	TGTGCCAGCAGTGAACATCAGGCCCTGAGCTCTGGAAACACCATATATTTT	CASSEHQALSSGNTIYF
-	TRBV29-1	TRBJ2-1	TRBD2	TGCAGCGCCCTTAGGCAGGCCGGGACTAGGGCTGAGCAGTTCTTC	CSALRQAGTRAEQFF
-	TRBV12-3/TRBV12-4	TRBJ2-5	-	TGTGCCAGCAGTTTCTGGACTACCCAAGAGACCCAGTACTTC	CASSFWTTQETQYF
few	TRBV9	TRBJ2-1	-	TGTGCCAGCAGCGTACTAGTTCAGGGCTCCTACAATGAGCAGTTCTTC	CASSVLVQGSYNEQFF
many	TRBV6-5	TRBJ2-7	TRBD1	TGTGCCAGTCGGCCCGGGACAGTCTCCTACGAGCAGTACTTC	CASRPGTVSYEQYF
-	TRBV29-1	TRBJ2-4	TRBD1	TGCAGCGTTGAGCGAACTTCACAGGGGGCGGTGAACATTCAGTACTTC	CSVERTSQGAVNIQYF
-	TRBV7-2	TRBJ1-3	-	TGTGCCAGCCACCTAGGGGGGACCAGCTCTGGAAACACCATATATTTT	CASHLGGTSSGNTIYF
few	TRBV7-6	TRBJ2-2	TRBD2	TGTGCCAGCAGCAAACTAGCGGGAGATCGTACCGGGGAGCTGTTTTTT	CASSKLAGDRTGELFF
few	TRBV6-5	TRBJ2-2	TRBD1	TGTGCCAGCAGTTACGACAGGGGCAGCACCGGGGAGCTGTTTTTT	CASSYDRGSTGELFF
-	TRBV7-6	TRBJ2-1	-	TGTGCCAGCAGCTTAGCTGTCGGCCAGGTTTACAATGAGCAGTTCTTC	CASSLAVGQVYNEQFF
-	TRBV7-9	TRBJ2-1	-	TGTGCCAGCAGCTTAGATGGCAGGGAATACAATGAGCAGTTCTTC	CASSLDGREYNEQFF
many	TRBV29-1	TRBJ2-7	-	TGCAGCGTTGAGTATCATGGGGGACCCTACGAGCAGTACTTC	CSVEYHGGPYEQYF
few	TRBV5-1	TRBJ2-5	-	TGCGCCAGCAGCTTGGGACGTTCGGGACACCGCCAAGAGACCCAGTACTTC	CASSLGRSGHRQETQYF
-	TRBV7-9	TRBJ2-1	TRBD1	TGTGCCAGCAGCCCCACAGGGGGCTTGGGTCATGAGCAGTTCTTC	CASSPTGGLGHEQFF
few	TRBV12-3/TRBV12-4	TRBJ2-3	-	TGTGCCAGCAGCCCGGACAGAAATACGCAGTATTTT	CASSPDRNTQYF
few	TRBV28	TRBJ2-3	TRBD2	TGTGCCAGCAGTACGGGACTAGCGCCCACAAGCACAGATACGCAGTATTTT	CASSTGLAPTSTDTQYF
many	TRBV6-5	TRBJ2-5	TRBD1	TGTGCCAGCAGTTACTCGGGACAGAGAGGGGAGACCCAGTACTTC	CASSYSGQRGETQYF
many	TRBV27	TRBJ2-1	-	TGTGCCAGCAGTTTACGACAGGTCTGGAACAATGAGCAGTTCTTC	CASSLRQVWNNEQFF
-	TRBV12-3/TRBV12-4	TRBJ2-7	-	TGTGCCAGCAGCCTGGGGCCCAGGGGAAGCGCGGTAAAGCAGTACTTC	CASSLGPRGSAVKQYF
-	TRBV20-1	TRBJ2-1	TRBD2	TGCAGTGCTACCCCGGGGCGGGGGTTCTACAATGAGCAGTTCTTC	CSATPGRGFYNEQFF
-	TRBV12-3/TRBV12-4	TRBJ2-2	TRBD2	TGTGCCAGCAGTTTAGAGGGACTAGGTCCATCGAACACCGGGGAGCTGTTTTTT	CASSLEGLGPSNTGELFF
-	TRBV27	TRBJ1-1	TRBD1	TGTGCCAGCAGTCAGACAGGGTTTGGGACTGAAGCTTTCTTT	CASSQTGFGTEAFF
many	TRBV12-3/TRBV12-4	TRBJ2-5	TRBD2	TGTGCCAGCAGTTTAGTGGGCGGGAGGCCCAGAATCCAGTACTTC	CASSLVGGRPRIQYF
-	TRBV19	TRBJ2-7	TRBD1	TGTGCCAGTAGATCAGGGGGCCACGAGCAGTACTTC	CASRSGGHEQYF
-	TRBV5-6	TRBJ2-7	-	TGTGCCAGCAGCCGCTGGGTAGCGCCAACCTACGAGCAGTACTTC	CASSRWVAPTYEQYF
-	TRBV7-2	TRBJ2-1	-	TGTGCCAGCAGCTTAGCGGACGGGACCCCGAGCTCCTACAATGAGCAGTTCTTC	CASSLADGTPSSYNEQFF
-	TRBV7-9	TRBJ1-1	TRBD1	TGTGCCAGCAGCGAAAAGGGACAGGTGAACACTGAAGCTTTCTTT	CASSEKGQVNTEAFF